The next 8 T cell receptor beta chains were all read from a single sample in a study of STAT5B mutations in CD4+ large granular lymphocyte leukemia. Using immunoSEQ multiplex PCR, the repertoire was profiled, and TCRdb retains in-frame clones only, with some absent. The sample has 23,000 or so clones, around 72% seen once. The sample was CD4+ T cells from blood buffy coats. All receptors come from a human donor in good health.

V gene TRBV7-2 combines with J gene TRBJ2-1, with D perhaps matching TRBD1 (6 bases). This CDR3 region has 14 residues. Between the trimmed V and J ends, which lost 5 bases and 4 bases, there was a span of 12 bases. Germline V gives CDR1 SGHTA, CDR2 FQGNSA. This CDR3 reads CASSNRDTYNEQFF. The CDR3 DNA reads TGTGCCAGCAGCAACCGGGACACTTACAATGAGCAGTTCTTC.

The chain combines TRBV7-2 with TRBJ1-2; 7 nucleotides match TRBD1. In germline, CDR1 is SGHTA, CDR2 FQGNSA. The CDR3 is 15 amino acids. Losses at the gene ends were 2 bases for V and 8 bases for J; bases not matched to a gene: 11. CDR3 nucleotides: TGTGCCAGCAGCTTATGGTCGGGCAGGGGGGACGGCTACACCTTC. Amino acids: CASSLWSGRGDGYTF.

The genes are TRBV12-5 and TRBJ2-1; no definite D call. CDR3 length: 15 amino acids. Germline CDR1 and CDR2: LGHNT and FRNRAP. V was trimmed by 8 bases and J by 0 bases, leaving 14 bases between them. CDR3 protein: CASQKYWSSYNEQFF. The CDR3 DNA follows: TGTGCTAGTCAAAAATACTGGAGCTCCTACAATGAGCAGTTCTTC.

The rearrangement joins TRBV30 to TRBJ1-3; D is unresolved. In germline, CDR1 is GTSNPN, CDR2 SVGIG (reference sequence). This CDR3 comprises 15 residues. Trimming took 1 base from V and 2 from J, leaving 12 bases between them. The CDR3 nucleotides read TGTGCCTGGAGTGGCCCGATCGTAACTGGAAACACCATATATTTT. This encodes CAWSGPIVTGNTIYF.

The chain is built from TRBV5-5 and TRBJ1-4; D perhaps matches TRBD1 (6 bases). V lost 3 bases and J 0 bases, leaving 15 bases between the germline ends. CDR1 and CDR2 from the germline V gene are SGHKS and YYEKEE (reference sequence). The CDR3 covers 17 residues. The CDR3 coding sequence is TGTGCCAGCAGCTCGGGCGGAAAGGGGGCAACTAATGAAAAACTGTTTTTT. Its protein is CASSSGGKGATNEKLFF.

This chain uses TRBV11-3 with TRBJ2-1; D remains ambiguous. This CDR3 is 15 amino acids long. Trimming cost V 4 bases and J 3 bases, with 13 bases left between them. Germline V lookup: CDR1 SGHNT, CDR2 YENEEA. The CDR3 is CASSSFSAVYNEQFF. The CDR3 DNA sequence: TGTGCCAGCAGCTCTTTTTCGGCAGTCTACAATGAGCAGTTCTTC.

The sample holds a few counts of this clone. The chain uses TRBV7-8 and TRBJ1-2; 9 nucleotides agree with TRBD1. V dropped 5 bases and J dropped 6; count of bases not matched to a gene: 7. Looked up from germline, CDR1 is SGHVS and CDR2 is FQNEAQ. The CDR3 loop spans 14 amino acids. The chain's CDR3 is CASSLTGQGDGYTF. The CDR3 coding sequence is TGTGCCAGCAGCCTAACGGGACAGGGAGATGGCTACACCTTC.

The rearrangement joins TRBV5-6 to TRBJ2-7; D possibly matches TRBD1 or TRBD2 (5 bases each). V was trimmed by 4 bases and J by 0 bases, leaving 14 bases between them. CDR1 and CDR2 from the germline V gene are SGHDT and YYEEEE. CDR3 length: 15 amino acids. CDR3 coding DNA: TGTGCCAGCAGCCCCCCGAGGGGTGACTCCTACGAGCAGTACTTC. Translating it yields CASSPPRGDSYEQYF.